Each of the 28 T cell receptor beta chains below was sequenced from the same sample in a study of blood T cell repertoires in COVID-19. TCRdb keeps only in-frame clones here, not all; method: immunoSEQ multiplex PCR. The sample has 300,000 to 350,000 clones; roughly 86% are singletons. Sample: PBMCs or T cells enriched from blood (not recorded which). The receptor set was obtained from a woman aged 25 to 39 who had been exposed to COVID-19.

In DNA form, the CDR3 reads TGTGCCAGCAGCCCCCGAGGGTCAGCGGACAATGAGCAGTTCTTC. The encoded protein is CASSPRGSADNEQFF. The V and J genes are TRBV9 and TRBJ2-1, with D tentatively TRBD2 (5 bases). Looked up from germline, CDR1 is SGDLS and CDR2 is YYNGEE. The CDR3 has 15 residues. V shed 4 bases and J shed 5 bases, with 16 bases lying between them.

CDR3 loop: CASSEIAGDPGELFF. Here the CDR3 DNA reads TGTGCCAGCAGTGAGATAGCGGGAGATCCCGGGGAGCTGTTTTTT. The chain combines TRBV2 with TRBJ2-2, with TRBD2 identical over 9 bases. V shed 3 bases, J shed 6 bases, and the junction held 5 bases outside the gene matches. CDR3 length: 15 amino acids. Germline CDR1 is SNHLY and CDR2 is FYNNEI.

The table lists this clone with a count of one. The chain links TRBV19 to TRBJ1-2; 7 bases line up with TRBD1. Germline V gene data show CDR1 as LNHDA and CDR2 as SQIVND (reference sequence). The CDR3 is made up of 14 amino acids. V was pared by 1 base and J by 8 bases, with 7 bases of the junction left unmatched. Here the CDR3 reads CASSIGQTGRGYTF. CDR3 sequence (DNA): TGTGCCAGTAGTATAGGGCAGACAGGGAGAGGCTACACCTTC.

The gene calls are TRBV4-2 and TRBJ2-5, with 13 bases matching TRBD2. CDR1 is LGHNA and CDR2 is YNFKEQ in the germline V gene. V gave up 3 bases and J gave up 4 bases; unmatched junction bases: 14. The CDR3 spans 19 residues. CDR3 coding DNA: TGTGCCAGCAGCCACGGGGGGACTAGCGGGGACACCAGGAGAGAGACCCAGTACTTC. This gives the protein CASSHGGTSGDTRRETQYF.

A note on this clone: Other DNA sequences in the sample encode the same CDR3. The chain joins TRBV5-1 to TRBJ1-1; TRBD1 is a possible D gene (5 bases). This CDR3 contains 13 residues. CDR1 SGHRS and CDR2 YFSETQ come from the germline V gene. V was pared by 2 bases and J by 4 bases, with 9 bases between. The CDR3 protein is CASSFQGSTEAFF. In DNA form, the CDR3 reads TGCGCCAGCAGCTTCCAGGGAAGCACTGAAGCTTTCTTT.

This chain uses TRBV28 with TRBJ2-7, with 8 bases matching TRBD1. The trim removed 6 bases at V and 4 bases at J, leaving 8 bases unmatched. The CDR3 has 14 residues. Germline V CDR1 and CDR2: MDHEN, SYDVKM. CDR3 loop: CASRHRTGIYEQYF. The CDR3 nucleotides are TGTGCCAGCAGACACAGGACAGGGATTTACGAGCAGTACTTC.

The chain combines TRBV2 with TRBJ2-5; 7 nucleotides align to TRBD2. Per germline, CDR1 SNHLY and CDR2 FYNNEI. This CDR3 is 15 amino acids long. J lost 0 bases, V lost 6 bases, and 7 bases had no gene match. The CDR3 DNA follows: TGTGCCAGCAGGAGGAGCGGGATCAACCAAGAGACCCAGTACTTC. As protein: CASRRSGINQETQYF.

In this sample, this clone turned up once. J is TRBJ1-4 and V is TRBV5-1, with D perhaps TRBD1 (5 bases). The CDR3 runs to 15 residues. V lost 3 bases and J lost 4, with 13 bases in between. CDR1 is SGHRS and CDR2 is YFSETQ in the germline V gene. CDR3 loop: CASSWDRESNEKLFF. Here the CDR3 DNA reads TGCGCCAGCAGCTGGGACCGGGAGAGTAATGAAAAACTGTTTTTT.

V usage is TRBV6-5 and J usage is TRBJ2-1; TRBD2 aligns across 13 bases. The germline V gene encodes CDR1 MNHEY and CDR2 SVGAGI. This CDR3 has 15 residues. V lost 11 bases to trimming and J lost 7 bases; unmatched junction nucleotides: 11. CDR3 in DNA: TGTGCCTCCGGGTGGACTAGCGGGAGAACGAATGAGCAGTTCTTC. Translation gives CASGWTSGRTNEQFF.

V usage is TRBV20-1 and J usage is TRBJ2-3; D not resolved. This CDR3 has 16 residues. V lost 3 bases and J lost 7, with 23 bases in between. Germline V gives CDR1 DFQATT, CDR2 SNEGSKA (reference sequence). This CDR3 is CSASRVADLSVYTQYF. The CDR3 nucleotides read TGCAGTGCTAGTCGCGTGGCGGATCTGTCTGTGTATACGCAGTATTTT.

V and J are TRBV10-2 and TRBJ1-2; D may be TRBD1 (6 bases). V was pared by 4 bases and J by 7 bases, with 16 bases between. The CDR3 sequence is 14 residues long. The germline gives CDR1 WSHSY, CDR2 SAAADI. The CDR3 is CASSALGGVGGYTF. CDR3 nucleotide sequence: TGCGCCAGCAGTGCCTTAGGGGGGGTTGGTGGCTACACCTTC.

The rearrangement links TRBV10-3 to TRBJ2-1; 7 positions agree with TRBD1. The V segment lost 4 bases and the J segment 2 bases; nucleotides outside the gene matches: 5. The CDR3 extends over 15 amino acids. The germline V gene encodes CDR1 ENHRY and CDR2 SYGVKD. The chain's CDR3 is CAISGGTDTYNEQFF. DNA for the CDR3: TGTGCCATCAGTGGAGGGACAGACACCTACAATGAGCAGTTCTTC.

On this clone: Other DNA variants within this sample encode the same CDR3. The V and J genes are TRBV29-1 and TRBJ1-2; D may be TRBD1 (6 bases). The CDR3 is 12 residues long. CDR1 and CDR2 from the germline V gene are SQVTM and ANQGSEA. The ends were cut back, 3 bases at V and 7 bases at J, with 12 bases in the middle. CDR3 coding DNA: TGCAGCGTTGAGGACCGAGGGGGTGGCTACACCTTC. This sequence encodes CSVEDRGGGYTF.

The chain employs TRBV3-1 (or the pseudogene TRBV3-2) and TRBJ2-7; D is perhaps TRBD2 (5 bases). This CDR3 spans 15 amino acids. The germline V and J ends were trimmed by 3 bases and 3 bases, with 15 bases remaining between them. Germline values: CDR1 LGHDT, CDR2 YNNKEL (reference sequence). DNA of the CDR3: TGTGCCAGCAGCCAGGTCCGGACTTCTAACTACGAGCAGTACTTC. Amino acid sequence: CASSQVRTSNYEQYF.

The chain recombines TRBV14 with TRBJ2-3, with 13 bases fitting TRBD2. J was trimmed by 2 bases and V by 1 base; bases with no gene match: 9. CDR3 length equals 19 residues. Germline V gives CDR1 SGHDN, CDR2 FVKESK. The DNA of the CDR3 is TGTGCCAGCAGCCAAGTCTTCGGACTAGCGGGAGTAGTCACAGATACGCAGTATTTT. Encoded protein: CASSQVFGLAGVVTDTQYF.

This chain joins TRBV19 and TRBJ2-2, with 12 positions matching TRBD2. Germline values: CDR1 LNHDA, CDR2 SQIVND (reference sequence). Germline trimming cut 4 bases from V and 2 bases from J; bases unmatched to any gene: 8. The CDR3 contains 18 residues. The CDR3 DNA sequence: TGTGCCAGTAGTACCCTCTCTAGCGGGAGGGCCAACACCGGGGAGCTGTTTTTT. It is translated as CASSTLSSGRANTGELFF.

The chain is built from TRBV5-4 and TRBJ2-1; D is unresolved. CDR1 is SGHNT, CDR2 YYREEE, per germline (reference sequence). The CDR3 sequence is 13 residues long. V lost 7 bases and J lost 6, with 14 bases in between. CDR3: CASGDGDGNEQFF. The CDR3 nucleotides are TGTGCCAGCGGAGACGGTGATGGCAATGAGCAGTTCTTC.

In DNA, the CDR3 is TGTGCCGTCAGGGGAAACACCATATATTTT. It codes for CAVRGNTIYF. The chain links TRBV6-5 to TRBJ1-3; D remains ambiguous. Trimming cost V 11 bases and J 4 bases, with 6 bases left between them. Germline values: CDR1 MNHEY, CDR2 SVGAGI. The CDR3 contains 10 residues.

The CDR3 is CASSPPRGGYTF. CDR3 nucleotide sequence: TGTGCCAGCTCACCGCCGAGGGGGGGCTACACCTTC. The J gene is TRBJ1-2, the V gene TRBV18; a weak D match, TRBD1 (6 bases). The CDR3 length is 12 residues. CDR1 is KGHSH and CDR2 is LQKENI in the germline V gene. V lost 3 bases, J lost 8 bases, and 10 bases lay in between.

This clone was seen once. This sequence joins TRBV29-1 and TRBJ2-7; 10 positions match TRBD2. The J segment lost 1 base and the V segment lost 6 bases, leaving 3 bases of the junction unmatched. The CDR3 is 13 residues long. In germline, CDR1 is SQVTM, CDR2 ANQGSEA. Here the CDR3 reads CSVRTSGSYEQYF. The CDR3 region has the DNA TGCAGCGTCCGGACTAGCGGATCCTACGAGCAGTACTTC.

The V gene is TRBV5-1, the J gene TRBJ1-1, with TRBD1 matching 7 bases. CDR1 SGHRS and CDR2 YFSETQ come from the germline V gene. V gave up 4 bases and J gave up 1 base; unmatched junction bases: 4. The CDR3 has 14 amino acids. CDR3 sequence (DNA): TGCGCCAGCAGCCCAAACAGGGGGAACACTGAAGCTTTCTTT. Translating gives CASSPNRGNTEAFF.

This chain joins TRBV28 and TRBJ1-6; D gene ambiguous. The V gene lost 8 bases and the J gene lost 1 base, with 15 bases spanning the gap. The CDR3 runs to 16 residues. Germline CDR1 is MDHEN and CDR2 is SYDVKM. In DNA form, the CDR3 reads TGTGCCAGCGAGGGAAGCGGCCAGTCCTATAATTCACCCCTCCACTTT. This codes for CASEGSGQSYNSPLHF.

The chain couples TRBV2 to TRBJ1-2, with TRBD1 matching 8 bases. Germline trimming cut 4 bases from V and 8 bases from J; bases unmatched to any gene: 6. This CDR3 comprises 13 residues. Germline CDR1 is SNHLY and CDR2 is FYNNEI. The CDR3 DNA reads as TGTGCCAGCAGTGGACAGGGGAGTGGAGGCTACACCTTC. Its protein is CASSGQGSGGYTF. Variable domain in full (rest from reference TRBV2 and TRBJ1-2): EPEVTQTPSHQVTQMGQEVILRCVPISNHLYFYWYRQILGQKVEFLVSFYNNEISEKSEIFDDQFSVERPDGSNFTLKIRSTKLEDSAMYFCASSGQGSGGYTFGSGTRLTVV.

This CDR3 reads CASSVVGGLAGTDTQYF. In DNA, the CDR3 is TGTGCCAGCAGCGTAGTAGGGGGACTAGCCGGCACAGATACGCAGTATTTT. The chain uses TRBV9 and TRBJ2-3; 9 bases match TRBD2. V shed 0 bases, J shed 1 base, and the junction held 6 bases outside the gene matches. In germline, CDR1 is SGDLS, CDR2 YYNGEE. The CDR3 contains 17 residues.

The J gene is TRBJ1-1, the V gene TRBV27, with 7 bases aligning to TRBD1. Germline V gene sequence: CDR1 MNHEY, CDR2 SMNVEV (reference sequence). This CDR3 has 11 amino acids. The ends lost 6 bases at V and 8 bases at J; junction bases unmatched: 3. CDR3 coding DNA: TGTGCCAGCAGCAAGGGACAGGAAGCTTTCTTT. Its protein is CASSKGQEAFF.

The chain joins TRBV7-3 to TRBJ2-2; 11 bases are a match to TRBD2. The germline gives CDR1 SGHTA, CDR2 FQGTGA. The CDR3 has 17 amino acids. The junction had 4 bases not matched to a gene; V was cut back by 4 bases and J by 0 bases. CDR3 amino acids: CASSSSSGRANTGELFF. In nucleotides, the CDR3 is TGTGCCAGCAGCTCAAGTAGCGGGAGGGCGAACACCGGGGAGCTGTTTTTT.

This clone has just a few counts. The chain links TRBV29-1 to TRBJ1-3; TRBD1 agrees at 10 bases. From germline, CDR1 is SQVTM and CDR2 ANQGSEA. There are 15 residues in the CDR3. V lost 6 bases, J lost 3 bases, and 8 bases stayed unmatched. DNA for the CDR3: TGCAGCGTCGTCGGACAGGGGGTAAATGGAAACACCATATATTTT. Translated, it gives CSVVGQGVNGNTIYF.

The J gene is TRBJ2-7, the V gene TRBV23-1; D perhaps matches TRBD2 (6 bases). TRBV23-1 is an ORF for which the function is uncertain. Trimming cost V 3 bases and J 1 base, with 10 bases left between them. The CDR3 is 14 residues long. The CDR3: CASSHMGGSYEQYF. In DNA form, the CDR3 reads TGCGCCAGCAGTCACATGGGGGGTTCCTACGAGCAGTACTTC.